This T cell receptor (beta chain) is drawn from a study of T-cell reconstitution after alpha-beta-depleted transplantation in children. Unique molecular identifiers tagged the TCRbeta library. TCRdb reprocessed the PCR reads with MiXCR, giving one entry per CDR3 protein. In the table there are 700,000 to 850,000 distinct CDR3 sequences, around 17% of which are singletons. Concerning this clonotype: The antigen remains unidentified.

Regarding the study as a whole: Fresh T-cell production supplied most of the T-cell counts and diversity seen one year after transplant. High day-60 TCRbeta diversity in some patients came from surviving recipient T cells and thymic progenitors.

V was pared by 4 bases and J by 6 bases, with 10 bases between. This CDR3 contains 13 residues. The germline V gene encodes CDR1 SEHNR and CDR2 FQNEAQ (reference sequence). This rearrangement joins TRBV7-9 to TRBJ2-1, with unresolved D. The sample was PBMCs, mostly from graft donor cells, taken 360 days after TCRalphabeta/CD19-depleted stem cell transplant. The clonotype originates from a male patient between 5 and 17 years old who had a stem cell transplant for acute lymphoblastic leukemia, so the T cells may come from the graft donor. CDR3 protein: CASSSPIGNEQFF. DNA for the CDR3: TGTGCCAGCAGCTCCCCGATTGGCAATGAGCAGTTCTTC.